This TCR beta chain was documented in a study of PD-1 blockade in classical Hodgkin lymphoma. This CDR3 has 16 residues. Germline V gives CDR1 SGHAT, CDR2 FQNNGV. Deletions cut 4 bases from V and 0 bases from J, with 13 bases between. Measured with immunoSEQ multiplex PCR; TCRdb has only the in-frame clones, and not every one. The sample consists of tens of thousands of clones, about 80% of them appearing once. As to time point: cycle 4 day 1 (C4D1), after less than seven weeks of nivolumab. No patient escaped relapse after autologous stem cell transplantation, and brentuximab vedotin exposure varied.

The clonotype originates from a human donor with classical Hodgkin lymphoma. The specimen comprised peripheral blood mononuclear cells (PBMCs), sampled before the fourth cycle of nivolumab. The chain couples TRBV11-2 to TRBJ2-1; TRBD1 might be the D (5 bases). The CDR3 DNA is TGTGCCAGCAGCTCGGGTGGGGCCAGCTCCTACAATGAGCAGTTCTTC. As protein: CASSSGGASSYNEQFF. Variable domain in full (rest from reference TRBV11-2 and TRBJ2-1): EAGVAQSPRYKIIEKRQSVAFWCNPISGHATLYWYQQILGQGPKLLIQFQNNGVVDDSQLPKDRFSAERLKGVDSTLKIQPAKLEDSAVYLCASSSGGASSYNEQFFGPGTRLTVL.